A single sample gave rise to the 17 T cell receptor beta chains below, sequenced in a study of shared clonotypes between healthy human individuals. Sequenced by immunoSEQ multiplex PCR; TCRdb stores in-frame clones only, minus some. The table shows around 700,000 clones, with approximately 79% occurring only once. The specimen was memory CD4+ T cells sorted from blood. The subset here: CD45RA-negative fraction. Receptors originate from a woman under 40 in good health.

V usage is TRBV7-9 and J usage is TRBJ1-2, with D perhaps TRBD1 (6 bases). V was cut by 4 bases and J by 8 bases, with 20 bases left in between. Per germline, CDR1 SEHNR and CDR2 FQNEAQ (reference sequence). This CDR3 spans 15 amino acids. The CDR3 DNA reads as TGTGCCAGCAGCTCTCCGGGACACGGGGCCGGCGGCTACACCTTC. This codes for CASSSPGHGAGGYTF.

The chain links TRBV27 to TRBJ2-7; D not certain. Germline CDR1 reads MNHEY; CDR2 reads SMNVEV (reference sequence). This CDR3 has 14 residues. Trimming left V 9 bases short and J 0 bases short, with 15 bases between. CDR3 DNA: TGTGCCAGTCGAAGTTTTTCCGACTCCTACGAGCAGTACTTC. The encoded protein is CASRSFSDSYEQYF.

This rearrangement joins TRBV15 to TRBJ2-4, with no clear D. The germline gives CDR1 LNHNV, CDR2 YYDKDF (reference sequence). This CDR3 is 17 amino acids long. Trimming left V 5 bases short and J 3 bases short, with 20 bases between. This CDR3 is CATSSEGIGWDKNIQYF. The CDR3 DNA is TGTGCCACCAGCTCAGAAGGGATCGGCTGGGACAAAAACATTCAGTACTTC.

This clone has only a few counts. The rearrangement uses TRBV27 and TRBJ2-1; the D gene is possibly TRBD2 (5 bases). Germline-derived CDR1 and CDR2 are MNHEY and SMNVEV (reference sequence). The CDR3 runs 15 residues. The V gene lost 2 bases and the J gene lost 7 bases, with 15 bases spanning the gap. The CDR3 bases are TGTGCCAGCAGTTTACTCGGGATTTACGCGAATGAGCAGTTCTTC. This gives the protein CASSLLGIYANEQFF.

At least ten counts were recorded for this clone. The rearrangement joins TRBV19 to TRBJ2-1, with D maybe TRBD2 (5 bases). Germline V gives CDR1 LNHDA, CDR2 SQIVND (reference sequence). Trimming shortened V by 6 bases and J by 0 bases, and 15 bases separated the two germline ends. The CDR3 is made up of 16 amino acids. The CDR3 loop reads CASRPLVGSSYNEQFF. CDR3 nucleotides: TGTGCCAGTAGGCCATTAGTAGGGAGCTCCTACAATGAGCAGTTCTTC.

The chain combines TRBV7-2 with TRBJ2-7; the D gene is possibly TRBD2 (5 bases). The CDR3 spans 14 residues. V dropped 5 bases and J dropped 1 base, with 12 bases sitting between them. Germline loops: CDR1 SGHTA, CDR2 FQGNSA. Here the CDR3 DNA reads TGTGCCAGCAGCCCCCGTGAGGGTTCCTACGAGCAGTACTTC. Its protein product is CASSPREGSYEQYF.

V and J are TRBV28 and TRBJ2-7; possibly TRBD2 for D (7 bases). V lost 6 bases to trimming and J lost 3 bases, with 15 bases between them. Germline loops: CDR1 MDHEN, CDR2 SYDVKM. This CDR3 is 14 amino acids long. The CDR3 bases are TGTGCCAGCAGCCTGGGGGGGGCTCGCTACGAGCAGTACTTC. This translates into CASSLGGARYEQYF.

The rearrangement uses TRBV28 and TRBJ2-2, with 9 bases aligning to TRBD1. Germline V gives CDR1 MDHEN, CDR2 SYDVKM. The CDR3 loop spans 15 amino acids. Germline trimming cut 6 bases from V and 2 bases from J; bases unmatched to any gene: 4. This CDR3 is CASRYRGLNTGELFF. In nucleotides, the CDR3 is TGTGCCAGCAGATACAGGGGGCTAAACACCGGGGAGCTGTTTTTT.

Worth noting for this clone: The sample has other DNA sequences that encode this CDR3 too. V is TRBV5-1 and J is TRBJ2-3; 7 bases line up with TRBD2. This CDR3 has 13 residues. With 4 bases clipped from V and 4 bases from J, the junction kept 3 bases outside the gene matches. Germline lookup yields CDR1 SGHRS and CDR2 YFSETQ. The CDR3 sequence: CASSPRGADTQYF. CDR3 bases: TGCGCCAGCAGCCCCCGGGGGGCAGATACGCAGTATTTT. The full variable domain, with the rest looked up from reference TRBV5-1 and TRBJ2-3, is KAGVTQTPRYLIKTRGQQVTLSCSPISGHRSVSWYQQTPGQGLQFLFEYFSETQRNKGNFPGRFSGRQFSNSRSEMNVSTLELGDSALYLCASSPRGADTQYFGPGTRLTVL.

This clone was seen only a few times. The chain has TRBV7-6 and TRBJ2-5; the match to TRBD1 covers 10 bases. The J segment lost 7 bases and the V segment lost 5 bases, leaving 10 bases of the junction unmatched. This CDR3 has 15 amino acids. The V gene's germline CDR1 is SGHVS and CDR2 FNYEAQ. CDR3 bases: TGTGCCAGCAGCGCAACGGGACAGGGGCTCGGGACCCAGTACTTC. This sequence encodes CASSATGQGLGTQYF.

This rearrangement joins TRBV6-5 to TRBJ2-7, with TRBD1 as a possible D gene (5 bases). Trimming pared 4 bases from V and 3 bases from J, leaving 16 bases between. The CDR3 spans 15 residues. Germline V gene sequence: CDR1 MNHEY, CDR2 SVGAGI. CDR3 sequence: CASSWPSGQDYEQYF. In nucleotides, the CDR3 is TGTGCCAGCAGTTGGCCCTCCGGACAAGACTACGAGCAGTACTTC.

The genes are TRBV2 and TRBJ2-1; D is unresolved. The CDR3 has 13 residues. The germline CDR1 and CDR2 sequences are SNHLY and FYNNEI. Trimming shortened V by 5 bases and J by 4 bases, and 9 bases separated the two germline ends. The CDR3 DNA reads TGTGCCAGCAGTCGATCCAGTTACAATGAGCAGTTCTTC. This sequence encodes CASSRSSYNEQFF.

The chain links TRBV28 to TRBJ1-2; D gene ambiguous. This CDR3 spans 13 amino acids. Trimming stripped 5 bases from V and 10 bases from J, with 17 bases between. Germline CDR1 is MDHEN and CDR2 is SYDVKM. CDR3 in amino acids: CASSLSRFVNYTF. In DNA, the CDR3 is TGTGCCAGCAGTCTTAGTCGCTTCGTAAACTACACCTTC.

V gene TRBV6-1 combines with J gene TRBJ1-4; tentative D call: TRBD1 (6 bases). Trimming stripped 4 bases from V and 12 bases from J, with 27 bases between. The CDR3 has 17 amino acids. Germline loops: CDR1 MNHNS, CDR2 SASEGT. The CDR3 protein is CASSGGQSVGSGLELFF. The DNA of the CDR3 is TGTGCCAGCAGTGGCGGACAGTCTGTCGGCAGCGGGTTGGAACTGTTTTTT.

A remark on this clone: Other DNA sequences in this specimen translate into the identical CDR3. This chain joins TRBV7-9 and TRBJ2-3; D is unclear. The CDR3 is made up of 13 amino acids. V was trimmed by 1 base and J by 2 bases, leaving 4 bases between them. Germline-derived CDR1 and CDR2 are SEHNR and FQNEAQ (reference sequence). Here the CDR3 DNA reads TGTGCCAGCAGCTTAGGATCCACAGATACGCAGTATTTT. This gives the protein CASSLGSTDTQYF.

The chain couples TRBV7-2 to TRBJ1-5; TRBD1 matches 7 bases. V lost 6 bases to trimming and J lost 3 bases; unmatched junction nucleotides: 11. The CDR3 totals 16 residues. Germline V gene lookup returns CDR1 SGHTA and CDR2 FQGNSA. This CDR3 reads CASRRRDSSFNQPQHF. The CDR3 DNA reads TGTGCCAGCAGACGTCGGGACAGCTCCTTCAATCAGCCCCAGCATTTT.

This clone was recorded once. This chain links TRBV28 with TRBJ1-5, with 9 bases matching TRBD1. Germline trimming cut 4 bases from V and 2 bases from J; bases unmatched to any gene: 9. The CDR3 contains 17 residues. CDR1 and CDR2 from the germline V gene are MDHEN and SYDVKM. CDR3 nucleotide sequence: TGTGCCAGCAGTTCCCAACAGGGGGCGTTCGGCAATCAGCCCCAGCATTTT. Residues: CASSSQQGAFGNQPQHF.